The source of this T cell receptor (beta chain) is a study of T-cell memory formation after mild COVID-19. This clonotype occurred a few times. TCRdb used MiXCR to reprocess the 5' RACE reads, holding one entry per CDR3 protein. The data hold 300,000 to 400,000 distinct CDR3 sequences, with around a sixth observed a single time. CDR1 is LGHNA and CDR2 is YNFKEQ in the germline V gene. The CDR3 has 17 residues. The V end lost 0 bases, the J end lost 1 base, and 15 bases lay between the germline ends. This chain connects TRBV4-2 to TRBJ2-5, with D perhaps TRBD2 (5 bases). This clonotype originated in a man between 18 and 29 years old who had mild COVID-19 (a few samples of this study predate the infection). Cell type and time point are not known. Specimen: PBMCs or a T cell subset sorted from them (not recorded which). CDR3 DNA sequence: TGTGCCAGCAGCCAAGAGAGCGGTTCGCACCTCCAAGAGACCCAGTACTTC. Translated, it gives CASSQESGSHLQETQYF.